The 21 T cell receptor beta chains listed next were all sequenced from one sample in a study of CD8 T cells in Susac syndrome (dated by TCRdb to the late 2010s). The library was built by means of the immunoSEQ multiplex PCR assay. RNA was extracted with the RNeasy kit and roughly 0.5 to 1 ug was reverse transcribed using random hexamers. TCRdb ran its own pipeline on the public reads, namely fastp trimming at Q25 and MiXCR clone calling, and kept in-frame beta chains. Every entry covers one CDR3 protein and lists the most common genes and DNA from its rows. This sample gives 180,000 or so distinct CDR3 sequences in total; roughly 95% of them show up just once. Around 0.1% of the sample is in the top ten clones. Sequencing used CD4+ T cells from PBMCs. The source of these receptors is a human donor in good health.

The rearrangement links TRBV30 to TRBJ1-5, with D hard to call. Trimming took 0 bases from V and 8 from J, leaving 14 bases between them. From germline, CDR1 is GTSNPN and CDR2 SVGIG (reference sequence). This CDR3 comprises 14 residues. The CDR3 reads CAWSVNGKDEPQHF. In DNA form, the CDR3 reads TGTGCCTGGAGTGTAAATGGGAAGGATGAGCCCCAGCATTTT.

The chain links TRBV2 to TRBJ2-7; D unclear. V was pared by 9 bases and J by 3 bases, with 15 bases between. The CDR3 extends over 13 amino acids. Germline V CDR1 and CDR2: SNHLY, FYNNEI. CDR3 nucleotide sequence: TGTGCCAGTCTAGGCAGGCCCCACTACGAGCAGTACTTC. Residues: CASLGRPHYEQYF.

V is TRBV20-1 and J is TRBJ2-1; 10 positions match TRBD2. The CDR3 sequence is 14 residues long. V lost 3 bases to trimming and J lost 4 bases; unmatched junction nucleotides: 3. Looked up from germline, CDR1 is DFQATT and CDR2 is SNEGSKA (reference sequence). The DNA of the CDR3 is TGCAGTGCTAGTTCTAGCGGGGGTTACAATGAGCAGTTCTTC. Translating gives CSASSSGGYNEQFF.

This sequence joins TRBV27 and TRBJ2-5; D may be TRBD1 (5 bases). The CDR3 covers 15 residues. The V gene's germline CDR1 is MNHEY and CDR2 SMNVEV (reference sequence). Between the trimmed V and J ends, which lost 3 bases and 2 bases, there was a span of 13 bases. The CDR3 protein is CASSFQGLSQETQYF. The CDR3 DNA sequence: TGTGCCAGCAGTTTTCAGGGATTATCACAAGAGACCCAGTACTTC.

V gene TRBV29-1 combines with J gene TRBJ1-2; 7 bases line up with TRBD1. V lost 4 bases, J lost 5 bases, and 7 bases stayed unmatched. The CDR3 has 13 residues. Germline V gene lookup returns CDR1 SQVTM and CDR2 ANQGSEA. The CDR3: CSVAGTELYGYTF. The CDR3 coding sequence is TGCAGCGTTGCAGGGACAGAGCTATATGGCTACACCTTC.

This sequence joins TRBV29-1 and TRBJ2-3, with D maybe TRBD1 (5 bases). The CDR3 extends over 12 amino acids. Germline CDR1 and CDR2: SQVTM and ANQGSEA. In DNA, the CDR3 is TGCAGTCAAGGGGCCCCCGCAGATACGCAGTATTTT. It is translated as CSQGAPADTQYF.

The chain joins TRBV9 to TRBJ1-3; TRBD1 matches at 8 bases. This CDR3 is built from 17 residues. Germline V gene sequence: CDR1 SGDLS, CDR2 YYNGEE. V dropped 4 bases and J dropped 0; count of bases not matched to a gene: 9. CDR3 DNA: TGTGCCAGCAGCCTCGGGACAGGCGGCAACTCTGGAAACACCATATATTTT. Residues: CASSLGTGGNSGNTIYF.

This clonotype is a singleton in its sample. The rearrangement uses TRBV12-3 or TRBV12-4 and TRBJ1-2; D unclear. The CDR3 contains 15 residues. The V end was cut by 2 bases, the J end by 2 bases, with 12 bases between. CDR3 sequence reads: CASSLSGVENYGYTF. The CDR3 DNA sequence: TGTGCCAGCAGTTTATCGGGCGTTGAAAACTATGGCTACACCTTC.

The CDR3 bases are TGCAGTGCTATACGGCGGGCAGATACGCAGTATTTT. Protein: CSAIRRADTQYF. The chain couples TRBV20-1 to TRBJ2-3, with D possibly matching TRBD2 (5 bases). Germline V lookup: CDR1 DFQATT, CDR2 SNEGSKA (reference sequence). Trimming pared 4 bases from V and 4 bases from J, leaving 9 bases between. This CDR3 region has 12 residues.

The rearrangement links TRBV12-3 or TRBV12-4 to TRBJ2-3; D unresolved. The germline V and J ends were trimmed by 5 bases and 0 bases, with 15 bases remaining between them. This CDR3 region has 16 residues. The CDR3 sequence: CASSPDEAPSTDTQYF. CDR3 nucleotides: TGTGCCAGCAGTCCCGACGAAGCGCCCAGCACAGATACGCAGTATTTT.

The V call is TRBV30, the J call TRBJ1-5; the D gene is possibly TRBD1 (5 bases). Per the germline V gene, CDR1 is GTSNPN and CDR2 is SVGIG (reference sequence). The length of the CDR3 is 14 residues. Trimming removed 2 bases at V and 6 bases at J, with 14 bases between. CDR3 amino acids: CAWSSGTFIQPQHF. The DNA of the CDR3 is TGTGCCTGGAGTTCAGGGACTTTCATTCAGCCCCAGCATTTT. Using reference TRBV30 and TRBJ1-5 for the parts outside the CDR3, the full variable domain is SQTIHQWPATLVQPVGSPLSLECTVEGTSNPNLYWYRQAAGRGLQLLFYSVGIGQISSEVPQNLSASRPQDRQFILSSKKLLLSDSGFYLCAWSSGTFIQPQHFGDGTRLSIL.

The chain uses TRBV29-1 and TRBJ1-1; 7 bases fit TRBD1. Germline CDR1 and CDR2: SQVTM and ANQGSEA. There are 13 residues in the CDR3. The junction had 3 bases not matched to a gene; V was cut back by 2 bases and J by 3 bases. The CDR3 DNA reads TGCAGCGTTGAACAGGGGGAGGACACTGAAGCTTTCTTT. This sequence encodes CSVEQGEDTEAFF. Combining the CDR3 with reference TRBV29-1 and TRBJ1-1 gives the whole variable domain SAVISQKPSRDICQRGTSLTIQCQVDSQVTMMFWYRQQPGQSLTLIATANQGSEATYESGFVIDKFPISRPNLTFSTLTVSNMSPEDSSIYLCSVEQGEDTEAFFGQGTRLTVV.

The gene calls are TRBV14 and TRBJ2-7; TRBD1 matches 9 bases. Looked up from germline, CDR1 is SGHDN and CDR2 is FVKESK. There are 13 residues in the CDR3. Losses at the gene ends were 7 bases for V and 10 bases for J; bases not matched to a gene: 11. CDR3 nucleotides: TGTGCCAGCACACCGGGACAGGGCCCCCACCAGTACTTC. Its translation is CASTPGQGPHQYF.

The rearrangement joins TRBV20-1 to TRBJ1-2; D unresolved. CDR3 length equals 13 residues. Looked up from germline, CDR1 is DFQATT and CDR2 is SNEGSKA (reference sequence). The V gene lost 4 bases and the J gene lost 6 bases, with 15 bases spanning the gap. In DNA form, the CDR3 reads TGCAGTGCTAAAGTTGGCGGTGCGGATGGCTACACCTTC. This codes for CSAKVGGADGYTF.

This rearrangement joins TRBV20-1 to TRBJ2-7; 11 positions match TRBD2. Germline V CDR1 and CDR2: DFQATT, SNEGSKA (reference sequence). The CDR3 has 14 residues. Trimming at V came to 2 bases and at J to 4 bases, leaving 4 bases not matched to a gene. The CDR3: CSARFSGGAYEQYF. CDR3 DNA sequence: TGCAGTGCTAGATTTAGCGGGGGGGCATACGAGCAGTACTTC.

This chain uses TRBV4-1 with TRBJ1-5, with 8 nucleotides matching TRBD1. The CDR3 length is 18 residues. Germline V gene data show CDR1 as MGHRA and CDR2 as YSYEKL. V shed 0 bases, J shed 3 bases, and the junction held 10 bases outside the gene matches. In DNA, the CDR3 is TGCGCCAGCAGCCAAGATTCGGAGAGACAGGGGACCAATCAGCCCCAGCATTTT. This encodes CASSQDSERQGTNQPQHF.

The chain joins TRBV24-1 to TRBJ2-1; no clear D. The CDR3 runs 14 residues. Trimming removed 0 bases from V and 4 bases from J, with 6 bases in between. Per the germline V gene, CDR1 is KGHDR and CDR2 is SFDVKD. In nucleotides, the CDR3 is TGTGCCACCAGTGATTTGTGGCAGTACAATGAGCAGTTCTTC. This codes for CATSDLWQYNEQFF.

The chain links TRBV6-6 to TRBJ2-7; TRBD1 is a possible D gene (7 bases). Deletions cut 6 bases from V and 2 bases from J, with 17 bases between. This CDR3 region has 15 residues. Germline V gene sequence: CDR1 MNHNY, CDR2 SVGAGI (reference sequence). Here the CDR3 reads CASSRWRDSAYEQYV. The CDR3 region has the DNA TGTGCCAGCAGCCGCTGGAGGGACAGTGCCTACGAGCAGTACGTC.

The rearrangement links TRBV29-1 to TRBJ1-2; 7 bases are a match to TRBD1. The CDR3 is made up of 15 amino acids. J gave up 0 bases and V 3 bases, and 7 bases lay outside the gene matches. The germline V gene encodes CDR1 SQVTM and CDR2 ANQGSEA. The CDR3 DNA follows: TGCAGCGTTGATCAGGCAGGGGGAGCTAACTATGGCTACACCTTC. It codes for CSVDQAGGANYGYTF.

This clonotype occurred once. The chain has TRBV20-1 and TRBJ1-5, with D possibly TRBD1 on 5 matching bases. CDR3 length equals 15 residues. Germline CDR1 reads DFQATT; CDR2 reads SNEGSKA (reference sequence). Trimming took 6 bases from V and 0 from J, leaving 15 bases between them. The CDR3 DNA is TGCAGTGCCTCCCGGCCGGGGCTTAGCAATCAGCCCCAGCATTTT. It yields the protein CSASRPGLSNQPQHF.

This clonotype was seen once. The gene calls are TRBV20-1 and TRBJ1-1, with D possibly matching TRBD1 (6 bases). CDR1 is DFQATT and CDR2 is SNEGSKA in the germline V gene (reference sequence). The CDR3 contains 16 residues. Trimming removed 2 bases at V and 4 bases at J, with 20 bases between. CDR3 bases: TGCAGTGCTAGATTGGGGTCGTCAGGGGACTTCACTGAAGCTTTCTTT. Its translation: CSARLGSSGDFTEAFF.